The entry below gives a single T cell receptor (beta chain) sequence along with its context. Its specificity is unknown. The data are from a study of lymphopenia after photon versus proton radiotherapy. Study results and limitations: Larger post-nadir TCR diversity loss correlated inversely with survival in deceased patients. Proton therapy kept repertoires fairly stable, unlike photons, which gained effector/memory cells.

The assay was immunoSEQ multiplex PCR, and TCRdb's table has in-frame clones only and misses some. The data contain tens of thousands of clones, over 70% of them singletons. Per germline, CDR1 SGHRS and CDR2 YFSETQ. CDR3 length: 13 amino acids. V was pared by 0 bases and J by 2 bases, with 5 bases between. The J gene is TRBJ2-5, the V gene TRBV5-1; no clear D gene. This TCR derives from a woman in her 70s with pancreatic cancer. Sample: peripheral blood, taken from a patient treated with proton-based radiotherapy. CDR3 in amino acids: CASSLGRQETQYF. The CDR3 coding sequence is TGCGCCAGCAGCTTGGGGCGACAAGAGACCCAGTACTTC.